Following are 22 T cell receptor beta chains from one sample sequenced in a study of blood T cell repertoires in COVID-19. Only in-frame clones appear in the TCRdb table, and some are missing; sequencing was by immunoSEQ multiplex PCR. The sample contains roughly 700,000 clones, 80% to 90% of which appear only once. The sequenced sample was peripheral blood. The receptors derive from a woman between 18 and 30 years old with acute or convalescent COVID-19.

The chain links TRBV7-9 to TRBJ2-1; D ambiguous. The germline CDR1 and CDR2 sequences are SEHNR and FQNEAQ (reference sequence). CDR3 size: 16 residues. Trimming removed 3 bases from V and 4 bases from J, with 16 bases in between. CDR3 sequence: CASSFPPRQFYNEQFF. The DNA of the CDR3 is TGTGCCAGCAGCTTCCCCCCCAGGCAGTTTTACAATGAGCAGTTCTTC.

V gene TRBV3-1 (or the pseudogene TRBV3-2) combines with J gene TRBJ2-3; D may be TRBD2 (5 bases). The V end was cut by 0 bases, the J end by 7 bases, with 14 bases between. Germline loops: CDR1 LGHDT, CDR2 YNNKEL (reference sequence). This CDR3 has 15 residues. The CDR3 loop reads CASSQDLGLAYTQYF. In nucleotides, the CDR3 is TGTGCCAGCAGCCAAGATTTAGGACTCGCCTATACGCAGTATTTT.

This chain links TRBV6-6 with TRBJ1-6, with a tentative D call TRBD1 (5 bases). The germline V and J ends were trimmed by 2 bases and 10 bases, with 18 bases remaining between them. The CDR3 has 16 residues. Looked up from germline, CDR1 is MNHNY and CDR2 is SVGAGI (reference sequence). CDR3 sequence (DNA): TGTGCCAGCAGTTACGAGGGACGTGGAGGGTCCTCACCCCTCCACTTT. Translation gives CASSYEGRGGSSPLHF.

With regard to this clone: Other DNA variants within this sample encode the same CDR3. The chain has TRBV27 and TRBJ1-5; D not certain. Trimming cost V 0 bases and J 3 bases, with 3 bases left between them. The CDR3 sequence is 13 residues long. Germline-derived CDR1 and CDR2 are MNHEY and SMNVEV (reference sequence). The CDR3 here is CASSLSLNQPQHF. The CDR3, as DNA: TGTGCCAGCAGTTTATCTCTCAATCAGCCCCAGCATTTT.

V gene TRBV7-9 combines with J gene TRBJ1-2; no reliable D call. The CDR3 runs to 15 residues. Germline V lookup: CDR1 SEHNR, CDR2 FQNEAQ (reference sequence). V was shortened by 3 bases and J by 2 bases, with 13 bases between the two germline ends. The CDR3 spells CASSFWLLVNYGYTF. As DNA, the CDR3 is TGTGCCAGCAGCTTTTGGCTTCTGGTAAACTATGGCTACACCTTC.

V and J are TRBV5-1 and TRBJ1-5; TRBD1 aligns across 8 bases. Trimming cost V 0 bases and J 4 bases; bases outside gene matches: 6. Germline assignment: CDR1 SGHRS and CDR2 YFSETQ. The CDR3 contains 16 residues. CDR3 loop: CASSLEGQGGNQPQHF. The CDR3, as DNA: TGCGCCAGCAGCTTGGAAGGACAGGGAGGGAATCAGCCCCAGCATTTT. The full variable domain, in which reference TRBV5-1 and TRBJ1-5 provide the parts outside the CDR3, is KAGVTQTPRYLIKTRGQQVTLSCSPISGHRSVSWYQQTPGQGLQFLFEYFSETQRNKGNFPGRFSGRQFSNSRSEMNVSTLELGDSALYLCASSLEGQGGNQPQHFGDGTRLSIL.

The CDR3 is CASSLDGAGPNTGELFF. In DNA form, the CDR3 reads TGTGCCAGCAGCTTAGACGGTGCAGGGCCAAACACCGGGGAGCTGTTTTTT. This chain connects TRBV11-3 to TRBJ2-2; a weak D match, TRBD1 (5 bases). CDR1 and CDR2 (germline): SGHNT, YENEEA. Trimming pared 0 bases from V and 2 bases from J, leaving 13 bases between. This CDR3 has 17 amino acids.

CDR3 sequence (DNA): TGTGCCAGCAGCATCCGGGACAGAGAGACCCAGTACTTC. This sequence encodes CASSIRDRETQYF. The rearrangement joins TRBV11-2 to TRBJ2-5, with TRBD1 matching 7 bases. The CDR3 has 13 residues. J gave up 4 bases and V 5 bases, and 4 bases lay outside the gene matches. The germline V gene has CDR1 SGHAT and CDR2 FQNNGV.

This chain joins TRBV27 and TRBJ2-5, with TRBD1 identical over 10 bases. The CDR3 sequence is 14 residues long. The germline V gene encodes CDR1 MNHEY and CDR2 SMNVEV (reference sequence). The V segment lost 6 bases and the J segment 6 bases; nucleotides outside the gene matches: 7. CDR3 region: CASSRGQGGKTQYF. The CDR3 DNA follows: TGTGCCAGCAGCCGCGGACAGGGGGGAAAGACCCAGTACTTC.

The J gene is TRBJ1-6, the V gene TRBV15, with no clear D. Trimming took 8 bases from V and 6 from J, leaving 14 bases between them. The CDR3 is made up of 14 amino acids. The germline gives CDR1 LNHNV, CDR2 YYDKDF (reference sequence). The CDR3 DNA reads TGTGCCACCCGAGAGCGTCTAATTAATTCACCCCTCCACTTT. It codes for CATRERLINSPLHF.

J is TRBJ1-3 and V is TRBV3-1 (or the pseudogene TRBV3-2); no definite D call. V was shortened by 3 bases and J by 5 bases, with 8 bases between the two germline ends. The CDR3 contains 13 residues. Germline V lookup: CDR1 LGHDT, CDR2 YNNKEL (reference sequence). The CDR3 loop reads CASSQRLRNTIYF. In DNA, the CDR3 is TGTGCCAGCAGCCAGAGATTGAGAAACACCATATATTTT.

This rearrangement joins TRBV12-5 to TRBJ2-3; possibly TRBD1 for D (6 bases). There are 13 residues in the CDR3. CDR1 and CDR2 (germline): LGHNT, FRNRAP. Trimming shortened V by 3 bases and J by 4 bases, and 8 bases separated the two germline ends. The CDR3 here is CASGFRGSDTQYF. Written as DNA, the CDR3 is TGTGCTAGTGGTTTCAGGGGCTCAGATACGCAGTATTTT.

This chain uses TRBV18 with TRBJ2-3; no definite D call. CDR3 length equals 13 residues. Trimming took off 5 bases at V and 2 bases at J, with 8 bases between the two ends. CDR1 KGHSH and CDR2 LQKENI come from the germline V gene. CDR3 nucleotide sequence: TGTGCCAGCTCAGATAGTATCACAGATACGCAGTATTTT. Protein: CASSDSITDTQYF.

The table lists this clone with a count of one. The V gene is TRBV14, the J gene TRBJ1-2, with 11 positions matching TRBD1. CDR3 length: 16 amino acids. From germline, CDR1 is SGHDN and CDR2 FVKESK. The J segment lost 3 bases and the V segment lost 3 bases, leaving 6 bases of the junction unmatched. CDR3 in DNA: TGTGCCAGCAGCCAGGGACAGGGGGAGCCGGACTATGGCTACACCTTC. Its translation is CASSQGQGEPDYGYTF.

The chain links TRBV5-8 to TRBJ2-5; TRBD2 agrees at 8 bases. Germline assignment: CDR1 SGHTS and CDR2 YDEGEE. Losses at the gene ends were 4 bases for V and 5 bases for J; bases not matched to a gene: 10. CDR3 length: 15 amino acids. CDR3 bases: TGTGCCAGCAGCCCCGGGAGGGAGGGTCGGGAGACCCAGTACTTC. As protein: CASSPGREGRETQYF.

This clone was counted once. The chain is built from TRBV3-1 (or the pseudogene TRBV3-2) and TRBJ1-2; 7 nucleotides line up with TRBD1. This CDR3 contains 15 residues. Germline V gene sequence: CDR1 LGHDT, CDR2 YNNKEL (reference sequence). The V gene end was trimmed by 2 bases and the J gene end by 4 bases; junction bases not matched to a gene: 7. The CDR3 region has the DNA TGTGCCAGCAGCCAACGGCTGGCAGGGGGCTATGGCTACACCTTC. It yields the protein CASSQRLAGGYGYTF.

The rearrangement uses TRBV5-1 and TRBJ1-1; 10 bases fit TRBD1. V gave up 4 bases and J gave up 3 bases; unmatched junction bases: 9. The CDR3 is made up of 16 amino acids. Germline loops: CDR1 SGHRS, CDR2 YFSETQ. The CDR3 coding sequence is TGCGCCAGCAGCCAAAAGACAGGGGGCCACGACACTGAAGCTTTCTTT. Residues: CASSQKTGGHDTEAFF.

The CDR3 loop is CASSLVPGASTEAFF. DNA of the CDR3: TGCGCCAGCAGCTTGGTCCCAGGGGCGTCAACTGAAGCTTTCTTT. This chain joins TRBV5-1 and TRBJ1-1; D is perhaps TRBD1 (6 bases). The germline V gene has CDR1 SGHRS and CDR2 YFSETQ. Trimming cost V 0 bases and J 5 bases, with 14 bases left between them. The CDR3 has 15 residues.

The chain couples TRBV3-1 (or the pseudogene TRBV3-2) to TRBJ1-6; D gene uncertain. The CDR3 extends over 12 amino acids. V lost 1 base to trimming and J lost 16 bases, with 11 bases between them. The germline gives CDR1 LGHDT, CDR2 YNNKEL (reference sequence). The CDR3 DNA reads TGTGCCAGCAGCCAAGGACCGACACATCTCCACTTT. It specifies CASSQGPTHLHF.

The rearrangement joins TRBV30 to TRBJ1-2; a possible D gene is TRBD1 (6 bases). V lost 4 bases and J lost 6, with 15 bases in between. CDR1 is GTSNPN, CDR2 SVGIG, per germline (reference sequence). This CDR3 region has 13 residues. CDR3 nucleotides: TGTGCCTGGATAGGGGGGGGGATCGATGGCTACACCTTC. Its protein is CAWIGGGIDGYTF.

V gene TRBV4-1 combines with J gene TRBJ2-2; perhaps TRBD2 as D (7 bases). Germline V gives CDR1 MGHRA, CDR2 YSYEKL. The CDR3 consists of 15 residues. Trimming stripped 3 bases from V and 3 bases from J, with 11 bases between. CDR3 protein: CASSQGGGYTGELFF. The CDR3 nucleotides read TGCGCCAGCAGCCAGGGAGGGGGTTACACCGGGGAGCTGTTTTTT.

V is TRBV9 and J is TRBJ2-3; D call uncertain. CDR1 and CDR2 from the germline V gene are SGDLS and YYNGEE. The CDR3 is made up of 12 amino acids. V lost 5 bases and J lost 2, with 6 bases in between. CDR3 bases: TGTGCCAGCAGGAGTTACACAGATACGCAGTATTTT. This gives the protein CASRSYTDTQYF. The full variable domain, in which reference TRBV9 and TRBJ2-3 provide the parts outside the CDR3, is DSGVTQTPKHLITATGQRVTLRCSPRSGDLSVYWYQQSLDQGLQFLIQYYNGEERAKGNILERFSAQQFPDLHSELNLSSLELGDSALYFCASRSYTDTQYFGPGTRLTVL.